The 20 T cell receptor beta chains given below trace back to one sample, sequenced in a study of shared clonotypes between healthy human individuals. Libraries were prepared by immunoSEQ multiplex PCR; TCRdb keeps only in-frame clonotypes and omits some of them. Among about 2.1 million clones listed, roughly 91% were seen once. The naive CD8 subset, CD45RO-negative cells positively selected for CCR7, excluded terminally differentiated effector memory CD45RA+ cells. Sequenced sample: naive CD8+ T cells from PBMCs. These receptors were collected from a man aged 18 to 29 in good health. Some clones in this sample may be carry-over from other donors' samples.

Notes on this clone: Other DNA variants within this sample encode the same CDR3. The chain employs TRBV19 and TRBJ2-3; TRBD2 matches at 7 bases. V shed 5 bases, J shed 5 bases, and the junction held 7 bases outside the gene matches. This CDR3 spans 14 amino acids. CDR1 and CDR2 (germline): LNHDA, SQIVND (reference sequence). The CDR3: CASSSREYGDTQYF. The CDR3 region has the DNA TGTGCCAGTAGTTCGCGGGAGTATGGAGATACGCAGTATTTT.

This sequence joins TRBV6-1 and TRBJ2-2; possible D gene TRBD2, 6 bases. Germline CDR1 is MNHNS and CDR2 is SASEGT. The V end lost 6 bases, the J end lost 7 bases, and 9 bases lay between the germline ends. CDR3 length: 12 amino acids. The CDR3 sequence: CASRMGGGELFF. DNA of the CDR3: TGTGCCAGCAGAATGGGGGGCGGGGAGCTGTTTTTT.

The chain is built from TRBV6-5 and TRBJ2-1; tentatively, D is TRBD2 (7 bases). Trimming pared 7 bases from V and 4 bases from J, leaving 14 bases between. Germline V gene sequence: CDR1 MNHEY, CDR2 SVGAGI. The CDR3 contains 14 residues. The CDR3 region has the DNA TGTGCCAGCAAGGGGGGGCTCCTTTACAATGAGCAGTTCTTC. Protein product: CASKGGLLYNEQFF.

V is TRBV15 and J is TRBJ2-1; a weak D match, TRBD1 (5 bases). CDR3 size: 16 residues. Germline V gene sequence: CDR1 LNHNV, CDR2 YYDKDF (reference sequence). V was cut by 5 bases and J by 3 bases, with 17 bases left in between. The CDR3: CATSEPPRDSYNEQFF. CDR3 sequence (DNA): TGTGCCACCAGCGAACCCCCGAGAGACAGCTACAATGAGCAGTTCTTC.

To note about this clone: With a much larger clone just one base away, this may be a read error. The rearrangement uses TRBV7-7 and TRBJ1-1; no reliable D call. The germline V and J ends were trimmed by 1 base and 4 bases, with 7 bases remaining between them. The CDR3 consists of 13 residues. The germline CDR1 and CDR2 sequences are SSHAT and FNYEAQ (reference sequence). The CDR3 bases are TGTGCCAGCAGCTTAGGGGTGAGCACTGAAGCTTTCTTT. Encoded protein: CASSLGVSTEAFF.

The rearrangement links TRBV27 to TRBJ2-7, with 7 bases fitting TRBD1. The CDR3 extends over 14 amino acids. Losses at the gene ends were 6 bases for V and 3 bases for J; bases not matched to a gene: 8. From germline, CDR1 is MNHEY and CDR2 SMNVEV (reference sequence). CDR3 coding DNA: TGTGCCAGCAGAATATCACAGGGGCTCTACGAGCAGTACTTC. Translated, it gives CASRISQGLYEQYF.

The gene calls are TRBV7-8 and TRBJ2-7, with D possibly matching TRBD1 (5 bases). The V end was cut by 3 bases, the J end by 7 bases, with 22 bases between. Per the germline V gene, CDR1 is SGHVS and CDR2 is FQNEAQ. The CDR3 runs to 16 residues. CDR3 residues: CASSLGPALMMGEQYF. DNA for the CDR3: TGTGCCAGCAGCTTGGGGCCGGCCCTCATGATGGGGGAGCAGTACTTC.

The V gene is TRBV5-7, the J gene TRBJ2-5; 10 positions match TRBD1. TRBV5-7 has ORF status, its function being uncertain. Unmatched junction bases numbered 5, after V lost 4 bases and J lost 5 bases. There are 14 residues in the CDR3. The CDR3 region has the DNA TGTGCCAGCAGCCCGGGACAGGGGTGGGAGACCCAGTACTTC. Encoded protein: CASSPGQGWETQYF.

The chain's CDR3 is CASGPGANTGELFF. DNA for the CDR3: TGCGCCTCGGGGCCAGGCGCTAACACCGGGGAGCTGTTTTTT. The chain combines TRBV5-1 with TRBJ2-2; D possibly uses TRBD1 or TRBD2 (5 bases each). V was pared by 10 bases and J by 2 bases, with 15 bases between. The CDR3 runs to 14 residues. Germline CDR1 SGHRS, CDR2 YFSETQ.

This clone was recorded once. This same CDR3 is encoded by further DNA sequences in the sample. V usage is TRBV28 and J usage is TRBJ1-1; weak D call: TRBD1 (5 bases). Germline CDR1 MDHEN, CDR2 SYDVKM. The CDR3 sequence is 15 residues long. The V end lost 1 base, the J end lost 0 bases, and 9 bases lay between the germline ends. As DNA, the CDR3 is TGTGCCAGCAGTTTATTTGGGGCAATGAACACTGAAGCTTTCTTT. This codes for CASSLFGAMNTEAFF.

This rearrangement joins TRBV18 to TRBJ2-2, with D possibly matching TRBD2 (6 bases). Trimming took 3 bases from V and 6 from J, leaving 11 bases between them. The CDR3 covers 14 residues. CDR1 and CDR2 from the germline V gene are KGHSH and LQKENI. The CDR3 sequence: CASSPDRGSGELFF. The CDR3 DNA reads TGTGCCAGCTCACCTGATCGGGGGTCCGGGGAGCTGTTTTTT. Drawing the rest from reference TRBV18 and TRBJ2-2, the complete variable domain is NAGVMQNPRHLVRRRGQEARLRCSPMKGHSHVYWYRQLPEEGLKFMVYLQKENIIDESGMPKERFSAEFPKEGPSILRIQQVVRGDSAAYFCASSPDRGSGELFFGEGSRLTVL.

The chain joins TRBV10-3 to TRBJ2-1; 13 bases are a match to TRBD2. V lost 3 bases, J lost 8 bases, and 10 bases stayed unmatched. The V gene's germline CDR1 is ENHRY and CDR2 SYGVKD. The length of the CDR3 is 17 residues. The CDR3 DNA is TGTGCCATCAGTGACCTTACTAGCGGGAGGGCCCCGCATGAGCAGTTCTTC. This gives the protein CAISDLTSGRAPHEQFF.

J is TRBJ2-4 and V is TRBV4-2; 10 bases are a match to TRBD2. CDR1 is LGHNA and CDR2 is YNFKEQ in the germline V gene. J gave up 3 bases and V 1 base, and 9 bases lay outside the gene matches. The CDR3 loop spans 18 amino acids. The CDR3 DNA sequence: TGTGCCAGCAGCCAAGGTCCCCGGACTAGCGGTTACAAAAACATTCAGTACTTC. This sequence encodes CASSQGPRTSGYKNIQYF.

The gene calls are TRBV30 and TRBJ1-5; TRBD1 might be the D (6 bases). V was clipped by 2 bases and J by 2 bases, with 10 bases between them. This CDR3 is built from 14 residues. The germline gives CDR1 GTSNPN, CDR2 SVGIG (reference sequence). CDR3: CAWSLGGRNQPQHF. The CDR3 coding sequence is TGTGCCTGGAGTCTGGGGGGCCGCAATCAGCCCCAGCATTTT.

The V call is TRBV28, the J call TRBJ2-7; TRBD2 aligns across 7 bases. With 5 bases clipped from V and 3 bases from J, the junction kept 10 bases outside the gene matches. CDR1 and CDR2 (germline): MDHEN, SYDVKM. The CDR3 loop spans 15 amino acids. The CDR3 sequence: CASSTQLARSYEQYF. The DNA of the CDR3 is TGTGCCAGCAGTACCCAACTAGCGAGAAGCTACGAGCAGTACTTC.

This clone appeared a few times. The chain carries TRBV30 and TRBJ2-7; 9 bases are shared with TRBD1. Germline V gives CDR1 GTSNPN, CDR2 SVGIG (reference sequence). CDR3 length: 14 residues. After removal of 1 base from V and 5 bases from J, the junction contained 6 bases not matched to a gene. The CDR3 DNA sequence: TGTGCCTGGAGTGCCGGGACAGGGATCAACGAGCAGTACTTC. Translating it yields CAWSAGTGINEQYF.

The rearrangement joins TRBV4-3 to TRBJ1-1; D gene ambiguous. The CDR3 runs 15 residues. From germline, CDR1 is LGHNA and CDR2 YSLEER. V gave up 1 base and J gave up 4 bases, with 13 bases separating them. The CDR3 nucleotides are TGCGCCAGCAGCCAAGGCTATGGGTGGGTCACTGAAGCTTTCTTT. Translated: CASSQGYGWVTEAFF.

The CDR3 sequence is CASSLAGGSMSDYTF. The CDR3 nucleotides read TGTGCCAGCAGCTTGGCTGGAGGATCTATGTCTGACTACACCTTC. The J gene is TRBJ1-2, the V gene TRBV5-6; D remains ambiguous. V lost 0 bases and J 10 bases, leaving 19 bases between the germline ends. Germline V CDR1 and CDR2: SGHDT, YYEEEE. This CDR3 contains 15 residues.

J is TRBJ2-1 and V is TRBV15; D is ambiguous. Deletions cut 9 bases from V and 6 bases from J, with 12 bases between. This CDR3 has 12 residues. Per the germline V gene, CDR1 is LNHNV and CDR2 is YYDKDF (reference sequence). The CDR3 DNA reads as TGTGCCACGACGCCAGACGGCAATGAGCAGTTCTTC. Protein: CATTPDGNEQFF.

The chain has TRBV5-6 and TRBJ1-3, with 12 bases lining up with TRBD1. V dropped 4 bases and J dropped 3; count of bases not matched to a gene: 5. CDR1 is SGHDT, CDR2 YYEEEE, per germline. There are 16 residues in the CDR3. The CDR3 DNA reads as TGTGCCAGCAGCGAAGGGACAGGGGGCGTTGGAAACACCATATATTTT. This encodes CASSEGTGGVGNTIYF.